This passage covers 10 T cell receptor beta chains from one sample sequenced in a study of T cells in Graves' hyperthyroidism and ophthalmopathy. Amplified TCR beta CDR3 regions derived from RNA transcripts. An initial round of RT-PCR targeting the TCR CDR3 relied on the HTBI primer set. A single record per CDR3 protein comes from TCRdb applying MiXCR to the multiplex PCR reads. In the table there are approximately 500,000 distinct CDR3 sequences, about 45% of which are singletons. The sequenced material came from peripheral blood or thyroid tissue (not recorded which). All receptors derive from a woman younger than 30 with Graves' hyperthyroidism.

This clonotype has a count of ten or more. The CDR3 region is CASSFRDREQYF. As DNA, the CDR3 is TGTGCCAGCAGCTTCAGAGATCGGGAGCAGTACTTC. The chain is built from TRBV7-9 and TRBJ2-7; D is undetermined. CDR1 and CDR2 (germline): SEHNR, FQNEAQ (reference sequence). This CDR3 has 12 amino acids. Trimming shortened V by 3 bases and J by 7 bases, and 10 bases separated the two germline ends.

As regards this clonotype: An end of the junction does not agree with germline; a read error may underlie this. The rearrangement links TRBV5-1 to TRBJ1-2, with TRBD1 identical over 9 bases. The CDR3 extends over 15 amino acids. Germline lookup yields CDR1 SGHRS and CDR2 YFSETQ. CDR3 sequence: CASSVGQGYSHGYTF. CDR3 nucleotide sequence: TGTGCCAGCAGTGTGGGACAGGGTTATTCGCATGGCTACACCTTC.

This rearrangement joins TRBV29-1 to TRBJ1-1, with D unresolved. With 8 bases removed from V and 1 base from J, the gap between germline ends came to 8 bases. The length of the CDR3 is 11 residues. In germline, CDR1 is SQVTM, CDR2 ANQGSEA. DNA for the CDR3: TGCAGCTTAGGACCGAACACTGAAGCTTTCTTT. Its translation: CSLGPNTEAFF.

This clonotype showed up many times. The J gene is TRBJ2-7, the V gene TRBV19; 11 nucleotides agree with TRBD1. The CDR3 extends over 15 amino acids. CDR1 is LNHDA and CDR2 is SQIVND in the germline V gene (reference sequence). After removal of 5 bases from V and 3 bases from J, the junction contained 6 bases not matched to a gene. The CDR3 sequence is CASSYGGTGGYEQYF. The DNA of the CDR3 is TGTGCCAGTAGTTATGGGGGGACAGGGGGCTACGAGCAGTACTTC.

This clonotype appeared many times. The rearrangement uses TRBV5-1 and TRBJ2-6; D not resolved. This CDR3 contains 16 residues. Germline lookup yields CDR1 SGHRS and CDR2 YFSETQ. Trimming removed 4 bases from V and 4 bases from J, with 15 bases in between. The CDR3 nucleotides are TGCGCCAGCAGCGCGTCCCCCCCTCTCGGGGCCAACGTCCTGACTTTC. Translated, it gives CASSASPPLGANVLTF.

The chain has TRBV12-5 and TRBJ1-6, with D maybe TRBD1 (5 bases). CDR1 is LGHNT, CDR2 FRNRAP, per germline. The CDR3 has 14 residues. V was pared by 1 base and J by 9 bases, with 10 bases between. This CDR3 is CASGLDSRGSPLHF. Written as DNA, the CDR3 is TGTGCTAGTGGTTTGGACTCAAGGGGTTCACCCCTCCACTTT.

Notes on this clonotype: A read error is possible here, since a much larger clone lies one base away. This rearrangement joins TRBV5-6 to TRBJ1-1, with 7 bases that match TRBD1. This CDR3 region has 15 residues. V lost 3 bases to trimming and J lost 1 base; unmatched junction nucleotides: 6. In germline, CDR1 is SGHDT, CDR2 YYEEEE. The CDR3 bases are TGTGCCAGCAGCTCTCGGACAGGCCGGAACACTGAAGCTTTCTTT. Protein: CASSSRTGRNTEAFF.

Comments on this clonotype: This likely reflects a read error, since a far larger clone is one base away. This CDR3 is missing its conserved last phenylalanine or tryptophan, likely due to a read error. The chain employs TRBV7-2 and TRBJ2-1; no clear D gene. Trimming shortened V by 1 base and J by 4 bases, and 2 bases separated the two germline ends. The CDR3 covers 12 residues. From germline, CDR1 is SGHTA and CDR2 FQGNSA. The CDR3: CASSLGYNEQFL. The CDR3 DNA follows: TGTGCCAGCAGCTTAGGTTACAATGAGCAGTTCCTC.

This chain links TRBV15 with TRBJ1-6; unclear D gene. Germline V lookup: CDR1 LNHNV, CDR2 YYDKDF (reference sequence). The CDR3 totals 17 residues. V was trimmed by 2 bases and J by 4 bases, leaving 15 bases between them. This CDR3 is CATSRSTASGYNSPLHF. CDR3 DNA sequence: TGTGCCACCAGCAGATCTACCGCGTCAGGATATAATTCACCCCTCCACTTT.

This clonotype has a count of ten or more. The chain couples TRBV15 to TRBJ2-5; D perhaps matches TRBD2 (6 bases). The CDR3 is made up of 11 amino acids. Germline V gene lookup returns CDR1 LNHNV and CDR2 YYDKDF (reference sequence). Trimming took off 5 bases at V and 7 bases at J, with 8 bases between the two ends. The CDR3, as DNA: TGTGCCACCAGCGGGGGAGGGACCCAGTACTTC. It codes for CATSGGGTQYF.